This T cell receptor beta chain came from a study of molecular identifiers for immune sequencing clone quantification. V shed 1 base, J shed 0 bases, and the junction held 6 bases outside the gene matches. This CDR3 region has 16 residues. The germline gives CDR1 MDHEN, CDR2 SYDVKM. TCRdb recomputed calls from the PCR reads with MiXCR, one row per CDR3 protein. Here the sample spans roughly 93,000 distinct CDR3 sequences, 15% to 20% being singletons. At least ten counts were recorded for this clonotype. The clonotype was recovered from a human donor in good health. Some libraries in this study had Jurkat cell RNA spiked in. This sequence joins TRBV28 and TRBJ2-7, with 7 bases that match TRBD1. The sample taken for sequencing was naive CD8+ T cells from blood, with Jurkat cell RNA spiked in. This sample's subset: FACS-sorted CD8+CD4-CCR7+CD45RA+ naive T cells. The CDR3 DNA sequence: TGTGCCAGCAGTTTATCTCGGCAGGGGGTCTCCTACGAGCAGTACTTC. Its protein product is CASSLSRQGVSYEQYF.